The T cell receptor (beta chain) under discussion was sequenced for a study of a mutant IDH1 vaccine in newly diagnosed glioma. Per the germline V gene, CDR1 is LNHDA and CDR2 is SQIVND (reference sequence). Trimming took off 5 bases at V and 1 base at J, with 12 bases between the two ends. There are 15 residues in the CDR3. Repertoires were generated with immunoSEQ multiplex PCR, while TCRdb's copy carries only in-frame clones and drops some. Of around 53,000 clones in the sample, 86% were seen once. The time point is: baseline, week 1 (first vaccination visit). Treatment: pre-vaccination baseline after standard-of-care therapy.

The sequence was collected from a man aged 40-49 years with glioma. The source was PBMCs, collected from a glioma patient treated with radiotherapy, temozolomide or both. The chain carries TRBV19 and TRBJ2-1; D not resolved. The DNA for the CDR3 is TGTGCCAGTAGTCTTCCGGGCCCGTCCTACAATGAGCAGTTCTTC. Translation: CASSLPGPSYNEQFF.